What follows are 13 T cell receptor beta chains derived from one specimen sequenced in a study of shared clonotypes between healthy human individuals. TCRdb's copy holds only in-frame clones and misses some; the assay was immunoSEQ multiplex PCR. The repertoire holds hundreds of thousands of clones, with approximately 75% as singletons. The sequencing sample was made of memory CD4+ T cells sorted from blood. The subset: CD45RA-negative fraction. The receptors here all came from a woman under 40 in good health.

DNA of the CDR3: TGTGCCAGTAGTATAGATAGCGGACTCCCCTTAGGAGATACGCAGTATTTT. Translated, it gives CASSIDSGLPLGDTQYF. The chain combines TRBV19 with TRBJ2-3, with D tentatively TRBD2 (6 bases). CDR1 LNHDA and CDR2 SQIVND come from the germline V gene (reference sequence). This CDR3 is 17 amino acids long. V was cut by 0 bases and J by 5 bases, with 18 bases left in between.

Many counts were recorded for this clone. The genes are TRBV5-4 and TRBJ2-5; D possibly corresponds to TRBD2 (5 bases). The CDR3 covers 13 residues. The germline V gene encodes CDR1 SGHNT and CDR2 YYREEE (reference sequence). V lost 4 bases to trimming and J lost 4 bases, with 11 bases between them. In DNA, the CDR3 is TGTGCCAGCAGCGCAGACTACCCAGAGACCCAGTACTTC. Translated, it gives CASSADYPETQYF. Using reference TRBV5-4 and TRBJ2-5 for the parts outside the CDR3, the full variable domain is ETGVTQSPTHLIKTRGQQVTLRCSSQSGHNTVSWYQQALGQGPQFIFQYYREEENGRGNFPPRFSGLQFPNYSSELNVNALELDDSALYLCASSADYPETQYFGPGTRLLVL.

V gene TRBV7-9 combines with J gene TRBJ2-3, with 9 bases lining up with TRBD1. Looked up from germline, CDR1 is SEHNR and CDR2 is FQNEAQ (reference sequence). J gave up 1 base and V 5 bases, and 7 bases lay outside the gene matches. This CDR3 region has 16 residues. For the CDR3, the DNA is TGTGCCAGCAGCGCCAGACAGGGGGTAGGCACAGATACGCAGTATTTT. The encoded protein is CASSARQGVGTDTQYF. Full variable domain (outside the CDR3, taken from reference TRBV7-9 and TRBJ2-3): DTGVSQNPRHKITKRGQNVTFRCDPISEHNRLYWYRQTLGQGPEFLTYFQNEAQLEKSRLLSDRFSAERPKGSFSTLEIQRTEQGDSAMYLCASSARQGVGTDTQYFGPGTRLTVL.

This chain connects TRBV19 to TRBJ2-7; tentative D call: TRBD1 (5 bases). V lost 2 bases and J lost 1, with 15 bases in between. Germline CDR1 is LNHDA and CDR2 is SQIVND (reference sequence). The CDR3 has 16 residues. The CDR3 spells CASSITIAGISYEQYF. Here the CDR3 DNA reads TGTGCCAGTAGTATAACAATCGCAGGGATTTCCTACGAGCAGTACTTC.

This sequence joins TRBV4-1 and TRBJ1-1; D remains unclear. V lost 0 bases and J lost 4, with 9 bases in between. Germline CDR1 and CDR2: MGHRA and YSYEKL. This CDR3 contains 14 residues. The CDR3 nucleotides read TGCGCCAGCAGCCAAGACCCTCGGACCACTGAAGCTTTCTTT. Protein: CASSQDPRTTEAFF.

In nucleotides, the CDR3 is TGTGCCAGCAGCCCAGGGGGCGGGGAGGTGCTCGAGCAGTACTTC. Its translation: CASSPGGGEVLEQYF. This rearrangement joins TRBV4-2 to TRBJ2-7; 8 positions agree with TRBD1. Germline lookup yields CDR1 LGHNA and CDR2 YNFKEQ. The ends lost 4 bases at V and 6 bases at J; junction bases unmatched: 11. There are 15 residues in the CDR3.

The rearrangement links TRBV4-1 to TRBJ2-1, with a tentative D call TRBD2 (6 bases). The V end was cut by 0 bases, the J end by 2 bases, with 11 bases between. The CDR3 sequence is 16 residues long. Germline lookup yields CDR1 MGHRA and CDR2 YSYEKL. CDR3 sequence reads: CASSQDRGSPYNEQFF. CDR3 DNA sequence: TGCGCCAGCAGCCAAGATCGGGGGTCCCCCTACAATGAGCAGTTCTTC.

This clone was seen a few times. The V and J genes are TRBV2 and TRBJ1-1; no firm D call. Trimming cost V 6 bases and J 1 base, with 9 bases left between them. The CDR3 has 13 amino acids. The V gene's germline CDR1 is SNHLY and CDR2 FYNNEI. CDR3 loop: CASRNFPNTEAFF. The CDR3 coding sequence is TGTGCCAGCAGAAATTTTCCGAACACTGAAGCTTTCTTT.

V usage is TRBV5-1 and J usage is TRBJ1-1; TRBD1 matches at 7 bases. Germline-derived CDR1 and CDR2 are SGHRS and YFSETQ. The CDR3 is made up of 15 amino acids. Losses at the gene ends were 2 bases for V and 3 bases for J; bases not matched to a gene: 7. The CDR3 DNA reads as TGCGCCAGCAGCTTCTCGGACAGGACCTACACTGAAGCTTTCTTT. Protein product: CASSFSDRTYTEAFF.

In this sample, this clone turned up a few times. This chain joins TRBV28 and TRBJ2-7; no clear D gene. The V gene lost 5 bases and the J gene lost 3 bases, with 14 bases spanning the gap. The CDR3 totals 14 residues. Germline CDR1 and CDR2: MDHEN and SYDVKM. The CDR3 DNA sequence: TGTGCCAGCAGTCCCCCAGGTCCAAACTACGAGCAGTACTTC. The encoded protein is CASSPPGPNYEQYF.

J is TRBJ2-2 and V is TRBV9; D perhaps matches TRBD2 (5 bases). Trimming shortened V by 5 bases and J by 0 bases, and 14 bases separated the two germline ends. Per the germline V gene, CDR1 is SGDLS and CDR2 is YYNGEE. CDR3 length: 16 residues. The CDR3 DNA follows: TGTGCCAGCAGTTCCGGATACGGGGCGAACACCGGGGAGCTGTTTTTT. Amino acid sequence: CASSSGYGANTGELFF. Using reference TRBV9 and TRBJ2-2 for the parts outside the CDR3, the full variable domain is DSGVTQTPKHLITATGQRVTLRCSPRSGDLSVYWYQQSLDQGLQFLIQYYNGEERAKGNILERFSAQQFPDLHSELNLSSLELGDSALYFCASSSGYGANTGELFFGEGSRLTVL.

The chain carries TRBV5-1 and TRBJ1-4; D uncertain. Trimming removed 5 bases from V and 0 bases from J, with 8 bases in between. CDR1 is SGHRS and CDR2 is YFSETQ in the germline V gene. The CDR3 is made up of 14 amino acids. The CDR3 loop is CASRGMTTNEKLFF. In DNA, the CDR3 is TGCGCCAGCAGGGGGATGACAACTAATGAAAAACTGTTTTTT.

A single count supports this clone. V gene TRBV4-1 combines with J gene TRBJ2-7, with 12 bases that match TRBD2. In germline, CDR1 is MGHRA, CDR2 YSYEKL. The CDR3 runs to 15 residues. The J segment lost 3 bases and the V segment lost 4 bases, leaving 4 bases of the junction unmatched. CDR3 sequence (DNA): TGCGCCAGCAGCCCGACTAGCGGGAGCCACTACGAGCAGTACTTC. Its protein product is CASSPTSGSHYEQYF.